Below, one T cell receptor beta chain is given with its context. Antigen: not known. One entry per CDR3 protein, without DNA, is what TCRdb gives after re-calling the 5' RACE reads. Its listing shows 350,000 to 450,000 distinct CDR3 sequences. CDR3 length equals 13 residues. Germline V gene lookup returns CDR1 SGHTA and CDR2 FQGNSA. The sample belongs to a study of T cells expressing NK-cell markers. General study results and limits: The CD3+CD56-NKG2C+ fraction of a handful of donors was also led by these clonotypes. The share of CD8+ T cells held by dominant NKG2C+ clonotypes was roughly 1.0-8% in roughly 6 donors.

The TCR was taken from a man between 18 and 69 years old in good health. This chain connects TRBV7-2 to TRBJ2-1; TCRdb's assignment of TRBD1 cannot be checked, as there is no DNA. Sequencing was done on a sample of blood T cells: a sorted CD56 or NKG2C T cell subset, CD4+ or CD8+ T cells, or bulk PBMC T cells (not recorded which). CDR3: CASSLGTGLEQFF.